The clone carrying this T cell receptor beta chain turned up a few times. This sample is drawn from a study of blood T cell repertoires in COVID-19. Clones were sequenced by immunoSEQ multiplex PCR, and TCRdb holds only the in-frame ones, with some missing. The top ten hold 7% to 7.5% of the sample, which has a few hundred thousand clones, roughly 84% seen once. The receptor was isolated from a man aged 25 to 40 in a cohort exposed to, infected with or recovered from COVID-19 (not recorded which). Sequenced sample: PBMCs or T cells enriched from blood (not recorded which).

In nucleotides, the CDR3 is TGCAGCACCTGGGACAGAGAAGGCACTGAAGCTTTCTTT. It is translated as CSTWDREGTEAFF. J is TRBJ1-1 and V is TRBV29-1, with 7 positions matching TRBD1. Germline V gene lookup returns CDR1 SQVTM and CDR2 ANQGSEA. V lost 8 bases and J lost 4; bases outside the gene matches: 10. CDR3 length: 13 residues.